The rows below give T cell receptor beta chains drawn from one sample of a study of patients and donors after allogeneic stem cell transplantation. TCRdb re-called the RT-PCR reads with MiXCR, one entry per CDR3 protein. This table holds about 410,000 distinct CDR3 sequences, approximately 16% found once. Sequencing input: blood, either unsorted or a sorted T cell fraction (not recorded which). The origin of the receptors is a human donor who was either an allogeneic HSCT recipient or a stem cell or donor lymphocyte infusion donor (not recorded which). It is not recorded whose cells these are; they may come from a transplant donor. Each CDR3 is given with its conserved first and last residue. A D gene is named only where the DNA matches it firmly. Clone size, where shown, is once, few, many, or a class for clones that have expanded.

few,TRBV30,TRBD2,TRBJ2-1,TGTGCCTGCGGGACTAGCGTGACCTACAATGAGCAGTTCTTC,CACGTSVTYNEQFF
NA,TRBV18,NA,TRBJ2-5,TGTGCCAGCTCACCATACGTCGGGACCCAGTACTTC,CASSPYVGTQYF
NA,TRBV19,TRBD2,TRBJ2-3,TGTGCCAGTAGTCCAGGACTAGCGGGAGCGTCAGATACGCAGTATTTT,CASSPGLAGASDTQYF
NA,TRBV6-2/TRBV6-3,NA,TRBJ1-1,TGTGCCAGCAGTTCTCGGGTACGAGCTTTCTTT,CASSSRVRAFF
NA,TRBV7-9,NA,TRBJ2-3,TGTGCCAGCAGGGATTACAAGTCGGGAGCGGACCCGGATACGCAGTATTTT,CASRDYKSGADPDTQYF
few,TRBV19,NA,TRBJ1-2,TGTGCCAGTAGTATATCTCAGGACTTGAGCTATGGCTACACCTTC,CASSISQDLSYGYTF
few,TRBV19,TRBD1,TRBJ1-1,TGTGCCAGTAGTATAGATTACAGGGGCTGGAACACTGAAGCTTTCTTT,CASSIDYRGWNTEAFF
NA,TRBV5-1,TRBD2,TRBJ2-7,TGCGCCAGCAGCTTGGATCCGCGTTTAGGGCTAGCGGGAGGGCCTTTTAGAGCCTACGAGCAGTACTTC,CASSLDPRLGLAGGPFRAYEQYF
few,TRBV7-2,NA,TRBJ2-2,TGTGCCAGCAGCTTTTCTACAAACACCGGGGAGCTGTTTTTT,CASSFSTNTGELFF
few,TRBV4-2,NA,TRBJ1-6,TGTGCCAGCAGCCAAGAAAACTTGGTCAATTCACCCCTCCACTTT,CASSQENLVNSPLHF
NA,TRBV20-1,NA,TRBJ1-5,TGCAGTGCGAAACGGAGGGAAGTGCAGCCCCAGCATTTT,CSAKRREVQPQHF
few,TRBV27,NA,TRBJ2-5,TGTGCCAGCAGTCCGGACTTTTCGGAGACCCAGTACTTC,CASSPDFSETQYF
few,TRBV20-1,NA,TRBJ1-1,TGCAGTGCTAGAGTGCCAGGGGTAGTCACTGAAGCTTTCTTT,CSARVPGVVTEAFF
NA,TRBV3-1,TRBD1,TRBJ2-7,TGTGCCAGCAGCTACGTACTGGGACAGGGAACCTACGAGCAGTACTTC,CASSYVLGQGTYEQYF
few,TRBV5-1,NA,TRBJ2-7,TGCGCCAGCAGTAGGTCCGGGACCCATTCCTACGAGCAGTACTTC,CASSRSGTHSYEQYF
NA,TRBV20-1,NA,TRBJ2-5,TGCAGTGCGAAACCCGGACAGCTCCAAGAGACCCAGTACTTC,CSAKPGQLQETQYF
NA,TRBV29-1,NA,TRBJ2-7,TGCAGCGTTTCTAGCCTCAAGGGCGACGAGCAGTACTTC,CSVSSLKGDEQYF
few,TRBV30,TRBD1,TRBJ1-1,TGTGCCTTGACAGGGTGGGGCACTGAAGCTTTCTTT,CALTGWGTEAFF
NA,TRBV7-2,TRBD2,TRBJ2-2,TGTGCCAGCACCGTTGGAGCGGGGGGCTTCACCGGGGAGCTGTTTTTT,CASTVGAGGFTGELFF
NA,TRBV7-2,TRBD2,TRBJ2-5,TGTGCCAGCAGCTTAGTAAGACTAGCGGGAGTAGAGACCCAGTACTTC,CASSLVRLAGVETQYF
NA,TRBV5-1,TRBD1,TRBJ1-1,TGCGCCAGCAGGGACGAAGGGGGCAGTCGTCAAGCTTTCTTT,CASRDEGGSRQAFF
few,TRBV6-5,NA,TRBJ1-4,TGTGCCAGCAGTTACGGGGGGACCCGGGGTGAAAAACTGTTTTTT,CASSYGGTRGEKLFF
NA,TRBV5-5,TRBD1,TRBJ2-3,TGTGCCAGCAGTCGCCGGACAGGGGAAACAGATACGCAGTATTTT,CASSRRTGETDTQYF
few,TRBV11-1,TRBD2,TRBJ2-1,TGTGCCAGCAGCTGGACTAGGCGGGCCTACAATGAGCAGTTCTTC,CASSWTRRAYNEQFF